The clone carrying this T cell receptor beta chain has a count of ten or more. Its specificity is unknown. TCR beta CDR3 regions were amplified from RNA transcripts. First-round RT-PCR targeting the TCR CDR3 was performed with the HTBI primer set. Each CDR3 protein gets one entry after TCRdb re-called the multiplex PCR reads with MiXCR. This table holds over 450,000 distinct CDR3 sequences, about 15% found once. J was trimmed by 3 bases and V by 4 bases; bases with no gene match: 5. CDR3 length: 14 residues. Germline lookup yields CDR1 SNHLY and CDR2 FYNNEI. The data were taken from a study of T cells in Graves' hyperthyroidism and ophthalmopathy. About the research overall: Peripheral blood draws took place at initial diagnosis, ahead of any treatment. Whole-study results and caveats: The blood repertoire included most of the expanded thyroid clonotypes above 0.001. Median prediction lead before ophthalmopathy onset was 6.5 to 7 months with the model.

The sample taken for sequencing was blood. The receptor was derived from a woman between 18 and 30 years old with Graves' hyperthyroidism. This sequence joins TRBV2 and TRBJ2-7, with TRBD1 matching 8 bases. DNA for the CDR3: TGTGCCAGCAGTGCCGCCGGGACAGGCTACGAGCAGTACTTC. It codes for CASSAAGTGYEQYF.